A selection of T cell receptor beta chains follows, all from one sample in a study of cytomegalovirus exposure and HLA in healthy donors. Here immunoSEQ multiplex PCR was the method, and the copy in TCRdb shows in-frame clones only, minus some. The sample holds roughly 200,000 clones, 12% seen once. Sequencing was carried out using PBMCs. These receptors were taken from a man between 45 and 60 years old in good health and CMV-seropositive. Both conserved end residues are part of each CDR3. Fields, in order: J gene, D gene, clone size, V gene, CDR3 DNA, CDR3 protein. A D gene is named only where the DNA matches it firmly. A clone size is listed for some rows: how often the clone was seen (once, few, many), or a class if it is expanded.

TRBJ1-2	.	.	TRBV28	TGTGCCAGCAGTTCACCATTACTTCCTAACTATGGCTACACCTTC	CASSSPLLPNYGYTF
TRBJ2-5	.	few	TRBV6-5	TGTGCCAGCAGTTCCCGGACAGTACACCAAGAGACCCAGTACTTC	CASSSRTVHQETQYF
TRBJ2-1	.	.	TRBV5-1	TGCGCCAGCAGCCCCCAGGCGAGAGAATCCTACAATGAGCAGTTCTTC	CASSPQARESYNEQFF
TRBJ2-3	TRBD2	few	TRBV5-4	TGTGCCAGCAGCTTGGCCGGAGCGGGGGGGGTATCACATACGCAGTATTTT	CASSLAGAGGVSHTQYF
TRBJ1-2	TRBD1	.	TRBV7-2	TGTGCCAGCAGCCTACAGGGGGCTCGAGGCTACACCTTC	CASSLQGARGYTF
TRBJ1-2	.	.	TRBV7-8	TGTGCCAGCAGCCTCCGAGGGACACCTTATGGCTACACCTTC	CASSLRGTPYGYTF
TRBJ2-5	.	.	TRBV30	TGTGCCTGGAGCTGGGGGCGAGAGACCCAGTACTTC	CAWSWGRETQYF
TRBJ2-3	.	.	TRBV6-1	TGTGCCAGCAGTGAAGGCCGGGATACGCAGTATTTT	CASSEGRDTQYF
TRBJ1-2	TRBD1	.	TRBV2	TGTGCCAGTTCGGGACAGCTAACTAACTATGGCTACACCTTC	CASSGQLTNYGYTF
TRBJ1-5	TRBD1	few	TRBV7-2	TGTGCCAGCAGCATTCAACAGGGGATCAATCAGCCCCAGCATTTT	CASSIQQGINQPQHF
TRBJ1-3	.	.	TRBV19	TGTGCCAGTAGTATGCCGCCTAGCTCTGGAAACACCATATATTTT	CASSMPPSSGNTIYF
TRBJ1-4	.	.	TRBV15	TGTGCCACCAGCAGCTACAGTAATGAAAAACTGTTTTTT	CATSSYSNEKLFF
TRBJ2-2	TRBD1	few	TRBV2	TGTGCCAGCAGTTGGGACAGCACCGGGGAGCTGTTTTTT	CASSWDSTGELFF
TRBJ1-4	.	.	TRBV9	TGTGCCAGCAGCCCTTTGGACTGGGATGAAAAACTGTTTTTT	CASSPLDWDEKLFF
TRBJ1-1	.	.	TRBV15	TGTGCCACCAGCAGACCAGGAACGTTGAACACTGAAGCTTTCTTT	CATSRPGTLNTEAFF
TRBJ2-1	.	few	TRBV9	TGTGCCAGCAGCACCAACAGGGCGCCTGAGCAGTTCTTC	CASSTNRAPEQFF
TRBJ2-5	.	few	TRBV29-1	TGCAGCGTTTCGACGGGTCAAGAGACCCAGTACTTC	CSVSTGQETQYF